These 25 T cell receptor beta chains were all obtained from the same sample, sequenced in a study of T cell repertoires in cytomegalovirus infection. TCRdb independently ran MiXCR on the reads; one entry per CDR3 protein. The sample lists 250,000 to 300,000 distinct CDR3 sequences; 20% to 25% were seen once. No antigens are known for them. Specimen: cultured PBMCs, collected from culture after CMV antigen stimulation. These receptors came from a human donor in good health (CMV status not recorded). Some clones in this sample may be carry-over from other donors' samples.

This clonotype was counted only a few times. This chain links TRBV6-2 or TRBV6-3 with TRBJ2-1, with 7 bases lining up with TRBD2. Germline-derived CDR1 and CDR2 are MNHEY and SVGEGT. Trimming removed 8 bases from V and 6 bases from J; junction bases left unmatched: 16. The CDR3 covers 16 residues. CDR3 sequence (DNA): TGTGCCAGCCAGTTAAACAACGCCGGGACTACCAATGAGCAGTTCTTC. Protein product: CASQLNNAGTTNEQFF.

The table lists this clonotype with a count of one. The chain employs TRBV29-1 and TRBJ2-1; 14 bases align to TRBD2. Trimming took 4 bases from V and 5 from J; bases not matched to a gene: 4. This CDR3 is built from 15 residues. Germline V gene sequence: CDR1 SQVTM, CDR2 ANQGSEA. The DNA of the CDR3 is TGCAGCGTTGCCCCGGGACTAGCGGGAGACAATGAGCAGTTCTTC. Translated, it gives CSVAPGLAGDNEQFF.

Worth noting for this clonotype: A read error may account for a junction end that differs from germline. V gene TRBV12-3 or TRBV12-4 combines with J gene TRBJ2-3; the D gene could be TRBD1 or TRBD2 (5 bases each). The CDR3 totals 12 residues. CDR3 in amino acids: CANSSRGDTQYF. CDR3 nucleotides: TGTGCCAACAGTTCGAGGGGAGATACGCAGTATTTT.

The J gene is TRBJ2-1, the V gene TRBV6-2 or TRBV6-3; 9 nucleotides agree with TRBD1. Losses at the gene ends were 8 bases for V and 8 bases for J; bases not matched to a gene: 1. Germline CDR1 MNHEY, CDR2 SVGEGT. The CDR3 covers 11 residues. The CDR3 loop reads CASGQGYEQFF. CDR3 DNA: TGTGCCAGCGGACAGGGGTATGAGCAGTTCTTC.

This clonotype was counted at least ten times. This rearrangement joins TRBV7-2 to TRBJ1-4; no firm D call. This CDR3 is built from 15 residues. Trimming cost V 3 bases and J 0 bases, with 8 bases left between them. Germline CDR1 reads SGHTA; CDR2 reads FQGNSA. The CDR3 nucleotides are TGTGCCAGCAGCTTGGAGTCAACAACTAATGAAAAACTGTTTTTT. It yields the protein CASSLESTTNEKLFF.

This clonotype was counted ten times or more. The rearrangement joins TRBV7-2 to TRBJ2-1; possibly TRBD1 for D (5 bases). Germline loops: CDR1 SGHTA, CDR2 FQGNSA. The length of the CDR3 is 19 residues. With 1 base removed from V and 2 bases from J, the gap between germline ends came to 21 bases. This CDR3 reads CASSLGILDSQKTYNEQFF. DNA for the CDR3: TGTGCCAGCAGCTTAGGTATTCTCGACAGCCAGAAAACCTACAATGAGCAGTTCTTC.

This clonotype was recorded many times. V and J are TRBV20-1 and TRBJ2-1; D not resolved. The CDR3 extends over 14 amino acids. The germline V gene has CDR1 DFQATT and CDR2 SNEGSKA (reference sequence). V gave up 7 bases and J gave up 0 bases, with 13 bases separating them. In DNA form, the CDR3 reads TGCAGTGGCTCACACCCAAGCTCCTACAATGAGCAGTTCTTC. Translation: CSGSHPSSYNEQFF.

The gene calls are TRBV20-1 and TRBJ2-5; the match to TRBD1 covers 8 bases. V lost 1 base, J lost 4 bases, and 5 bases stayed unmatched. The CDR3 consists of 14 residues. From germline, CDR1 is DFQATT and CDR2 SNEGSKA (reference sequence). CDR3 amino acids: CSARVQGAGETQYF. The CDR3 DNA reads TGCAGTGCTAGAGTGCAGGGGGCGGGAGAGACCCAGTACTTC.

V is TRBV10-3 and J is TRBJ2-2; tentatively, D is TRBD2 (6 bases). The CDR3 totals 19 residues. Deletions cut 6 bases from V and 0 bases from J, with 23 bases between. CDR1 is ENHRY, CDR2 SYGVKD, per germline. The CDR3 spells CAISRPPAGKNSNTGELFF. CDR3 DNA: TGTGCCATCAGCCGGCCCCCAGCGGGCAAAAACTCGAACACCGGGGAGCTGTTTTTT.

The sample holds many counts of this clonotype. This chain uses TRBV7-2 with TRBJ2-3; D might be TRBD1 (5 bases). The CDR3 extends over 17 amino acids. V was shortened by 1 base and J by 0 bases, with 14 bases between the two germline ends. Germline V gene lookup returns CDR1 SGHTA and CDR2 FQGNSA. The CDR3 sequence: CASSLDPRAMSTDTQYF. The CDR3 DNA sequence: TGTGCCAGCAGCTTAGATCCCAGGGCGATGAGCACAGATACGCAGTATTTT.

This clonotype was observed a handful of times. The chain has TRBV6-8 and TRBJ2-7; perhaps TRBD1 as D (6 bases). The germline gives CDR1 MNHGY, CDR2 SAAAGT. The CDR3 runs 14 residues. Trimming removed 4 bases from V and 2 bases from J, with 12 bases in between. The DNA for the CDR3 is TGTGCCAGCAGTTTATCCGGGACAACCTACGAGCAGTACTTC. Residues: CASSLSGTTYEQYF.

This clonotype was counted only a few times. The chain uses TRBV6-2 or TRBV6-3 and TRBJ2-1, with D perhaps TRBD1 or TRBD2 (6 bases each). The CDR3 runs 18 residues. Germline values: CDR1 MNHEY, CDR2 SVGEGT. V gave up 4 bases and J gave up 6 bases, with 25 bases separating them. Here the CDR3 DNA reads TGTGCCAGCAGTTTCCCGTCACAGGGAGGATCTAGCCCCAATGAGCAGTTCTTC. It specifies CASSFPSQGGSSPNEQFF.

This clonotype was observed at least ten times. The CDR3 sequence is CASNLSPTHNEQFF. The CDR3 DNA reads as TGTGCCAGCAATCTGTCTCCTACTCACAATGAGCAGTTCTTC. The chain employs TRBV9 and TRBJ2-1; D remains unclear. The ends were cut back, 6 bases at V and 5 bases at J, with 15 bases in the middle. The CDR3 consists of 14 residues. CDR1 SGDLS and CDR2 YYNGEE come from the germline V gene.

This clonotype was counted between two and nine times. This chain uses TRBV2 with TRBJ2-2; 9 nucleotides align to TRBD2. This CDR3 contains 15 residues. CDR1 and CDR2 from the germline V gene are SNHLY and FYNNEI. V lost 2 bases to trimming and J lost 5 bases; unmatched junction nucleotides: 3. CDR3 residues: CASSEILAGTGELFF. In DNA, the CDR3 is TGTGCCAGCAGTGAAATTCTAGCGGGGACCGGGGAGCTGTTTTTT.

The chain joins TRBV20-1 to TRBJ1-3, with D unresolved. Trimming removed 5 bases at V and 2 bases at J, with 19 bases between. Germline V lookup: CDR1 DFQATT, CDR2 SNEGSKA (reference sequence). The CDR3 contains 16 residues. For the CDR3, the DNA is TGCAGTGCTGGAACAAACAGTTTCCAGACTGGAAACACCATATATTTT. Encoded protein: CSAGTNSFQTGNTIYF.

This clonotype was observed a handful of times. Here the CDR3 DNA reads TGTGCCAGCAGTCCCGGGACAGGGATGTACGAGCAGTACTTC. Translation gives CASSPGTGMYEQYF. The chain employs TRBV12-3 or TRBV12-4 and TRBJ2-7; 9 bases are a match to TRBD1. This CDR3 spans 14 amino acids. V was pared by 5 bases and J by 4 bases, with 6 bases of the junction left unmatched.

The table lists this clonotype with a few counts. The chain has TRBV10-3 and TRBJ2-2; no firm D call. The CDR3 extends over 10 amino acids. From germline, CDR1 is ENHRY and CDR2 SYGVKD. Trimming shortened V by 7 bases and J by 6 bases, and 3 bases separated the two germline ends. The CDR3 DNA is TGTGCCATCATGGCCGGGGAGCTGTTTTTT. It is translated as CAIMAGELFF.

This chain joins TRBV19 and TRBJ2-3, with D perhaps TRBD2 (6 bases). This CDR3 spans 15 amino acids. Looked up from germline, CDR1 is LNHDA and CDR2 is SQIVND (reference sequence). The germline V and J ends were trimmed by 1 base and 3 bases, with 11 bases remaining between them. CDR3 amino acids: CASSIVAGRTDTQYF. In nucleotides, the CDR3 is TGTGCCAGTAGTATAGTCGCGGGACGAACAGATACGCAGTATTTT.

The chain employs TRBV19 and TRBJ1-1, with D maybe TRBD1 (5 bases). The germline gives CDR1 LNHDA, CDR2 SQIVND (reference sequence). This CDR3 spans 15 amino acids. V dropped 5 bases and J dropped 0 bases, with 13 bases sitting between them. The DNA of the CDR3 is TGTGCCAGTAGTGGGGCCGGTCTCATGAACACTGAAGCTTTCTTT. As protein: CASSGAGLMNTEAFF.

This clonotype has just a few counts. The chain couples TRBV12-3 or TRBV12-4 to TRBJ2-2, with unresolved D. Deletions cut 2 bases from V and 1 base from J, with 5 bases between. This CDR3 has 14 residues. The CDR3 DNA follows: TGTGCCAGCAGTTTAACTCGGAACACCGGGGAGCTGTTTTTT. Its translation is CASSLTRNTGELFF.

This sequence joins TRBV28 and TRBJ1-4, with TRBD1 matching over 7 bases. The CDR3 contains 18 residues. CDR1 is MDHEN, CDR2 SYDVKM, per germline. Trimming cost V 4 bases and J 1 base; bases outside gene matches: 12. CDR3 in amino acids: CASSSQGRGLGTNEKLFF. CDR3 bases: TGTGCCAGCAGTTCCCAGGGGAGGGGGCTTGGAACTAATGAAAAACTGTTTTTT.

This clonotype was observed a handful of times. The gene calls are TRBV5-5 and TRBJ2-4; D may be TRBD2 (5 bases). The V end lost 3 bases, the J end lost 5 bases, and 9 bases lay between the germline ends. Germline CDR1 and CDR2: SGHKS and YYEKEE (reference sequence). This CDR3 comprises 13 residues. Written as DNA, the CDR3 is TGTGCCAGCAGCTCTTGGACTGAAAACATTCAGTACTTC. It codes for CASSSWTENIQYF.

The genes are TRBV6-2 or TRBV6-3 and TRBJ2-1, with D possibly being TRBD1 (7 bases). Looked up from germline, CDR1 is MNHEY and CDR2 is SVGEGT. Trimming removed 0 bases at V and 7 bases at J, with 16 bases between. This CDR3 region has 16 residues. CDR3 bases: TGTGCCAGCAGTTACTCGTCAGGGGGACTGGGGAATGAGCAGTTCTTC. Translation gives CASSYSSGGLGNEQFF.

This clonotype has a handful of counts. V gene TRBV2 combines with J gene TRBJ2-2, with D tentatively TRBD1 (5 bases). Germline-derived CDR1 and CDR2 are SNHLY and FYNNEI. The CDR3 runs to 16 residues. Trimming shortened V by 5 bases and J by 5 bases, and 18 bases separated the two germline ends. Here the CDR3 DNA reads TGTGCCAGCAGTTACACCGGACCCAGACAGACCGGGGAGCTGTTTTTT. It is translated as CASSYTGPRQTGELFF.

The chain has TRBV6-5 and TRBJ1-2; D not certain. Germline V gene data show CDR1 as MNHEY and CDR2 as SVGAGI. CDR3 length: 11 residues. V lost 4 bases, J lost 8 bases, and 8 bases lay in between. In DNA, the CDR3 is TGTGCCAGCAGTTCAATATCCGGCTACACCTTC. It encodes CASSSISGYTF.